This T cell receptor beta chain emerged from a study of blood T cells in healthy people across ages. Per-sample yields of isolated PBMCs were at least 6.5 million. The second PCR ran about 7 to 12 cycles with a sample-barcoded 5' primer and J-beta primers. TCRdb called the 5' RACE reads again in MiXCR, with one record for every CDR3 protein. The sample records 1.5 million or so distinct CDR3 sequences, 35% to 45% being singletons. This clonotype was counted between two and nine times. The receptor was isolated from a woman aged 18-29 years in good health. Sequencing was performed on blood.

Here the CDR3 DNA reads TGCAGTCCAAAGCGGGTATCCTACGAGCAGTACTTC. It encodes CSPKRVSYEQYF. This chain links TRBV20-1 with TRBJ2-7, with TRBD2 as a possible D gene (6 bases). Germline lookup yields CDR1 DFQATT and CDR2 SNEGSKA (reference sequence). The V end was cut by 8 bases, the J end by 1 base, with 12 bases between. CDR3 size: 12 residues.